The 27 T cell receptor beta chains presented below share a single source sample, sequenced in a study of cytomegalovirus exposure and HLA in healthy donors. The PCR made use of 60 Vbeta and 13 Jbeta primers. Measured with immunoSEQ multiplex PCR; TCRdb has only the in-frame clones, and not every one. This table has 130,000 or so clones, more than 60% appearing once. The sequenced material came from PBMCs. These receptors originate from a man aged 25-40 years in good health and CMV-seronegative.

This clone turned up a few times. This chain uses TRBV28 with TRBJ2-5, with 12 nucleotides matching TRBD2. The CDR3 has 16 amino acids. Per the germline V gene, CDR1 is MDHEN and CDR2 is SYDVKM. V lost 3 bases, J lost 4 bases, and 6 bases stayed unmatched. DNA for the CDR3: TGTGCCAGCAGTTTTCTGACTAGCGGGAGACGAGAGACCCAGTACTTC. Translated: CASSFLTSGRRETQYF.

The CDR3 loop reads CASSLSQAQETQYF. The DNA for the CDR3 is TGTGCCAGCAGCCTATCGCAGGCCCAAGAGACCCAGTACTTC. V gene TRBV7-7 combines with J gene TRBJ2-5; no definite D call. V shed 5 bases and J shed 1 base, with 11 bases lying between them. Germline V gives CDR1 SSHAT, CDR2 FNYEAQ (reference sequence). CDR3 size: 14 residues.

The gene calls are TRBV5-1 and TRBJ1-5, with no clear D. Germline lookup yields CDR1 SGHRS and CDR2 YFSETQ. With 5 bases removed from V and 3 bases from J, the gap between germline ends came to 18 bases. CDR3 length equals 16 residues. The CDR3 reads CASSPGGGLPNQPQHF. The CDR3 region has the DNA TGCGCCAGCAGTCCAGGAGGTGGGCTCCCCAATCAGCCCCAGCATTTT.

The chain is built from TRBV7-3 and TRBJ2-1; 8 bases map to TRBD2. V trimming: 2 bases; J trimming: 1 base; junction bases outside the gene matches: 7. Germline assignment: CDR1 SGHTA and CDR2 FQGTGA. The CDR3 runs 17 residues. The DNA of the CDR3 is TGTGCCAGCAGCTTATTCGGTCGCGGGGGGTCCTACAATGAGCAGTTCTTC. Its protein product is CASSLFGRGGSYNEQFF.

A single count supports this clone. Here the CDR3 DNA reads TGTGCCATCAGTGAGCCGGGACAGGGGGGGTTCACTGAAGCTTTCTTT. Translating it yields CAISEPGQGGFTEAFF. The chain has TRBV10-3 and TRBJ1-1; TRBD1 matches at 11 bases. V was clipped by 2 bases and J by 4 bases; unmatched bases: 6. The germline V gene encodes CDR1 ENHRY and CDR2 SYGVKD. The CDR3 length is 16 residues.

V is TRBV4-2 and J is TRBJ2-3; tentatively, D is TRBD1 (6 bases). Trimming shortened V by 4 bases and J by 1 base, and 12 bases separated the two germline ends. The CDR3 is 15 amino acids. The germline V gene has CDR1 LGHNA and CDR2 YNFKEQ. CDR3: CASSPGQSGTDTQYF. Written as DNA, the CDR3 is TGTGCCAGCAGCCCTGGACAGAGTGGCACAGATACGCAGTATTTT.

The chain uses TRBV6-1 and TRBJ1-4; 7 bases are a match to TRBD1. CDR1 and CDR2 from the germline V gene are MNHNS and SASEGT. Trimming took 0 bases from V and 2 from J; bases not matched to a gene: 0. This CDR3 contains 15 residues. CDR3 nucleotide sequence: TGTGCCAGCAGTGAAGCGACAGGGACTAATGAAAAACTGTTTTTT. Its translation is CASSEATGTNEKLFF.

This CDR3 is CASSFGHDYEQYF. The DNA of the CDR3 is TGTGCCAGCAGCTTCGGACATGACTACGAGCAGTACTTC. The rearrangement joins TRBV7-2 to TRBJ2-7, with D perhaps TRBD1 (5 bases). The CDR3 length is 13 residues. From germline, CDR1 is SGHTA and CDR2 FQGNSA. The V end was cut by 3 bases, the J end by 3 bases, with 9 bases between.

The rearrangement links TRBV6-1 to TRBJ2-7; 7 bases match TRBD1. V shed 5 bases, J shed 3 bases, and the junction held 4 bases outside the gene matches. The CDR3 loop spans 13 amino acids. CDR1 and CDR2 from the germline V gene are MNHNS and SASEGT. The CDR3 region is CASSTRQGYEQYF. CDR3 sequence (DNA): TGTGCCAGCAGTACCCGACAGGGCTACGAGCAGTACTTC.

The chain combines TRBV27 with TRBJ1-4, with D possibly matching TRBD1 (6 bases). From germline, CDR1 is MNHEY and CDR2 SMNVEV (reference sequence). The CDR3 is 14 residues long. V gave up 5 bases and J gave up 4 bases, with 11 bases separating them. The CDR3 region is CASSQQGVNEKLFF. As DNA, the CDR3 is TGTGCCAGCAGTCAACAGGGTGTTAATGAAAAACTGTTTTTT.

The V and J genes are TRBV7-2 and TRBJ1-4; tentatively, D is TRBD1 (6 bases). The CDR3 runs 13 residues. V lost 5 bases and J 8 bases, leaving 12 bases between the germline ends. Germline loops: CDR1 SGHTA, CDR2 FQGNSA. In DNA, the CDR3 is TGTGCCAGCAGCCGGGACATTCGGGAAAAACTGTTTTTT. Protein product: CASSRDIREKLFF.

The CDR3 region is CASSQDLPGWRETQYF. CDR3 nucleotide sequence: TGTGCCAGCAGCCAAGATCTCCCAGGGTGGAGAGAGACCCAGTACTTC. The J gene is TRBJ2-5, the V gene TRBV4-2; tentatively, D is TRBD1 (5 bases). V lost 0 bases and J lost 4, with 15 bases in between. Germline values: CDR1 LGHNA, CDR2 YNFKEQ. The CDR3 runs 16 residues.

The V and J genes are TRBV15 and TRBJ1-2; D might be TRBD1 (6 bases). Germline CDR1 LNHNV, CDR2 YYDKDF (reference sequence). V lost 0 bases and J lost 8, with 13 bases in between. This CDR3 spans 14 amino acids. CDR3 amino acids: CATSRDLSGDGYTF. In nucleotides, the CDR3 is TGTGCCACCAGCAGAGATCTGTCAGGGGACGGCTACACCTTC.

Concerning this clone itself: At one of its ends the junction is not consistent with the germline gene, which may arise from a read error. This chain joins TRBV7-2 and TRBJ1-2; D call uncertain. The CDR3 runs to 15 residues. The germline V gene encodes CDR1 SGHTA and CDR2 FQGNSA. Here the CDR3 DNA reads TGTGCCAGCAGCTTAGCTATAGGCGTGAACTATGGCTGCACCTTC. Translating it yields CASSLAIGVNYGCTF.

The chain carries TRBV19 and TRBJ2-2, with 12 bases aligning to TRBD1. V was clipped by 5 bases and J by 3 bases; unmatched bases: 4. Germline V gives CDR1 LNHDA, CDR2 SQIVND (reference sequence). The CDR3 runs to 16 residues. The CDR3 sequence is CASSGTGGVDTGELFF. The CDR3, as DNA: TGTGCCAGTAGTGGGACAGGGGGCGTGGACACCGGGGAGCTGTTTTTT.

This sequence joins TRBV29-1 and TRBJ2-7; the D gene is possibly TRBD2 (6 bases). This CDR3 contains 12 residues. Germline V CDR1 and CDR2: SQVTM, ANQGSEA. V shed 5 bases and J shed 0 bases, with 8 bases lying between them. This CDR3 is CSVLADSYEQYF. The CDR3 DNA sequence: TGCAGCGTTTTAGCGGACTCCTACGAGCAGTACTTC.

This rearrangement joins TRBV29-1 to TRBJ1-2; D unclear. CDR1 and CDR2 (germline): SQVTM, ANQGSEA. Trimming left V 7 bases short and J 0 bases short, with 12 bases between. This CDR3 is built from 13 residues. For the CDR3, the DNA is TGCAGCGCTCTCGAGGCAGCTAACTATGGCTACACCTTC. Amino acid sequence: CSALEAANYGYTF.

The chain has TRBV2 and TRBJ2-7, with 7 nucleotides matching TRBD1. Trimming removed 4 bases from V and 3 bases from J; junction bases left unmatched: 3. Germline CDR1 SNHLY, CDR2 FYNNEI. The CDR3 sequence is 13 residues long. The CDR3 reads CASSVGQVYEQYF. The CDR3 DNA sequence: TGTGCCAGCAGTGTTGGACAGGTCTACGAGCAGTACTTC.

This chain links TRBV6-1 with TRBJ2-2; D might be TRBD2 (6 bases). Germline CDR1 MNHNS, CDR2 SASEGT. CDR3 length: 15 amino acids. Deletions cut 4 bases from V and 7 bases from J, with 16 bases between. CDR3 nucleotides: TGTGCCAGCAGTGGAGGGACTCGACGAGGCGGGGAGCTGTTTTTT. Its protein is CASSGGTRRGGELFF.

This chain connects TRBV28 to TRBJ1-5, with D tentatively TRBD1 (6 bases). The CDR3 is 16 amino acids. V gave up 1 base and J gave up 4 bases, with 14 bases separating them. The germline CDR1 and CDR2 sequences are MDHEN and SYDVKM. The CDR3 loop is CASSLFSGRGNQPQHF. The CDR3 region has the DNA TGTGCCAGCAGTTTATTCTCGGGCAGGGGTAATCAGCCCCAGCATTTT.

This sequence joins TRBV18 and TRBJ2-2, with D perhaps TRBD1 (6 bases). Germline CDR1 is KGHSH and CDR2 is LQKENI. CDR3 length equals 15 residues. V was pared by 4 bases and J by 0 bases, with 9 bases between. The CDR3 here is CASSQQGSNTGELFF. DNA for the CDR3: TGTGCCAGCTCACAACAGGGTTCGAACACCGGGGAGCTGTTTTTT.

The chain combines TRBV19 with TRBJ2-7; maybe TRBD2 (7 bases). Germline CDR1 and CDR2: LNHDA and SQIVND (reference sequence). V lost 2 bases to trimming and J lost 0 bases, with 11 bases between them. The CDR3 contains 15 residues. CDR3 in DNA: TGTGCCAGTAGTATAAGGGGGGGCGCCTCCTACGAGCAGTACTTC. Its translation is CASSIRGGASYEQYF.

CDR3 loop: CASSQPGVGTEAFF. CDR3 in DNA: TGCGCCAGCAGCCAACCCGGGGTCGGCACTGAAGCTTTCTTT. V and J are TRBV4-1 and TRBJ1-1; no clear D. CDR1 MGHRA and CDR2 YSYEKL come from the germline V gene. V was pared by 2 bases and J by 4 bases, with 11 bases between. The CDR3 totals 14 residues.

This clone was counted once. V is TRBV9 and J is TRBJ2-3; no definite D call. The V end was cut by 0 bases, the J end by 3 bases, with 2 bases between. Germline-derived CDR1 and CDR2 are SGDLS and YYNGEE. This CDR3 region has 12 residues. Here the CDR3 DNA reads TGTGCCAGCAGCGTAGCTACAGATACGCAGTATTTT. Its protein product is CASSVATDTQYF.

In its sample, this clone was seen once. The V and J genes are TRBV4-1 and TRBJ2-3; 7 bases fit TRBD1. In germline, CDR1 is MGHRA, CDR2 YSYEKL. V lost 6 bases and J lost 1; bases outside the gene matches: 7. The CDR3 length is 15 residues. CDR3 residues: CASRFIGTGTDTQYF. The CDR3, as DNA: TGCGCCAGCAGATTTATCGGGACAGGCACAGATACGCAGTATTTT.

The rearrangement links TRBV19 to TRBJ1-1; weak D call: TRBD1 (5 bases). There are 13 residues in the CDR3. The germline V gene encodes CDR1 LNHDA and CDR2 SQIVND (reference sequence). V lost 4 bases, J lost 1 base, and 7 bases lay in between. The CDR3 sequence: CASSNTGNTEAFF. The CDR3 DNA sequence: TGTGCCAGTAGTAATACAGGGAACACTGAAGCTTTCTTT.

This chain joins TRBV5-6 and TRBJ1-1, with 8 bases fitting TRBD1. The CDR3 covers 15 residues. Germline loops: CDR1 SGHDT, CDR2 YYEEEE. V lost 1 base to trimming and J lost 3 bases; unmatched junction nucleotides: 5. This CDR3 reads CASSLPRQGYTEAFF. CDR3 DNA sequence: TGTGCCAGCAGCTTGCCCCGACAGGGGTACACTGAAGCTTTCTTT.